The 29 T cell receptor beta chains below all came from one sample that was sequenced in a study of blood T cells in healthy people across ages. Sample-barcoded 5' priming and a J-beta primer mix drove a second PCR of 7 to 11 cycles. TCRdb analysed the 5' RACE reads with MiXCR anew, one entry per CDR3 protein. The data show around 870,000 distinct CDR3 sequences, under 30% seen once. Sequencing input: blood. Receptors were obtained from a woman older than 75 in good health.

V and J are TRBV28 and TRBJ2-2, with a weak D call TRBD1 (5 bases). From germline, CDR1 is MDHEN and CDR2 SYDVKM. The CDR3 is 13 residues long. V dropped 8 bases and J dropped 0 bases, with 7 bases sitting between them. The chain's CDR3 is CASRTPNTGELFF. The CDR3 region has the DNA TGTGCCAGCCGGACACCGAACACCGGGGAGCTGTTTTTT.

This clonotype was observed at least ten times. This rearrangement joins TRBV4-3 to TRBJ2-5, with D perhaps TRBD2 (7 bases). This CDR3 region has 15 residues. The ends were cut back, 6 bases at V and 5 bases at J, with 19 bases in the middle. The germline V gene encodes CDR1 LGHNA and CDR2 YSLEER. The CDR3 DNA is TGCGCCAGCAGTCCGTCGAGGGGGGGCCGGGAGACCCAGTACTTC. Amino acid sequence: CASSPSRGGRETQYF.

About this clonotype: It may be a read error: a sequence one base away is much more abundant. This chain connects TRBV11-2 to TRBJ2-1; TRBD2 might be the D (5 bases). The CDR3 runs 17 residues. Per the germline V gene, CDR1 is SGHAT and CDR2 is FQNNGV. CDR3 sequence (DNA): TGTGCCAGCAGCCCCGAAGTAGAAGCGGTGGCTTACAATGAGCAGTTATTC. Residues: CASSPEVEAVAYNEQLF.

This clonotype was observed at least ten times. The chain recombines TRBV6-2 or TRBV6-3 with TRBJ2-5; D uncertain. The germline V and J ends were trimmed by 10 bases and 0 bases, with 9 bases remaining between them. Germline CDR1 MNHEY, CDR2 SVGEGT. CDR3 size: 12 residues. DNA for the CDR3: TGTGCCACGAAAAAAGACCAAGAGACCCAGTACTTC. Protein product: CATKKDQETQYF.

This clonotype has ten or more counts. This chain links TRBV14 with TRBJ2-6; 10 bases are shared with TRBD1. This CDR3 has 17 amino acids. Germline loops: CDR1 SGHDN, CDR2 FVKESK. J was trimmed by 3 bases and V by 3 bases; bases with no gene match: 5. As DNA, the CDR3 is TGTGCCAGCAGCCAGGGGACAGGGGTTTTTGGGGCCAACGTCCTGACTTTC. Translation: CASSQGTGVFGANVLTF.

This clonotype showed up many times. The gene calls are TRBV5-1 and TRBJ2-1; TRBD2 aligns across 9 bases. V gave up 4 bases and J gave up 2 bases; unmatched junction bases: 4. The CDR3 loop spans 15 amino acids. In germline, CDR1 is SGHRS, CDR2 YFSETQ. CDR3 bases: TGCGCCAGCAGCCTGACTAGCGGACCCTACAATGAGCAGTTCTTC. This gives the protein CASSLTSGPYNEQFF. Combining the CDR3 with reference TRBV5-1 and TRBJ2-1 gives the whole variable domain KAGVTQTPRYLIKTRGQQVTLSCSPISGHRSVSWYQQTPGQGLQFLFEYFSETQRNKGNFPGRFSGRQFSNSRSEMNVSTLELGDSALYLCASSLTSGPYNEQFFGPGTRLTVL.

In its sample, this clonotype was seen once. V is TRBV7-9 and J is TRBJ2-1; D ambiguous. V was pared by 5 bases and J by 12 bases, with 17 bases between. The CDR3 runs 13 residues. In germline, CDR1 is SEHNR, CDR2 FQNEAQ (reference sequence). CDR3 DNA sequence: TGTGCCAGCAGCCCCCAATCCCAGTTCGGGCAGTTCTTC. It translates to CASSPQSQFGQFF.

This clonotype was detected ten times or more. The rearrangement links TRBV20-1 to TRBJ1-6; a weak D match, TRBD1 (6 bases). Germline V lookup: CDR1 DFQATT, CDR2 SNEGSKA (reference sequence). With 6 bases removed from V and 11 bases from J, the gap between germline ends came to 17 bases. The CDR3 contains 13 residues. CDR3 bases: TGCAGTGCCGCGGAACAGGGAATCGCACCCCTCCACTTT. Translated, it gives CSAAEQGIAPLHF.

This clonotype was counted at least ten times. The CDR3 nucleotides read TGTGCCAGCAGTTTAGCAGTAGCCCAAGAGACCCAGTACTTC. Protein product: CASSLAVAQETQYF. The chain carries TRBV12-3 or TRBV12-4 and TRBJ2-5; D is ambiguous. V dropped 0 bases and J dropped 1 base, with 6 bases sitting between them. The CDR3 is 14 amino acids.

Note on this clonotype: Being one base from a much bigger clone, this may be a read error. This sequence joins TRBV7-9 and TRBJ1-4; D remains unclear. Per germline, CDR1 SEHNR and CDR2 FQNEAQ (reference sequence). The CDR3 loop spans 16 amino acids. In DNA form, the CDR3 reads TGTGCCAGCAGCCTAGGCTCCTCGGGCGGCGGTGAAAAACGGTTTTTT. Protein product: CASSLGSSGGGEKRFF.

Concerning this clonotype itself: A single base separates this from a much larger clone, so it may be a read error. This chain joins TRBV7-2 and TRBJ2-2; D is possibly TRBD1 (5 bases). The CDR3 contains 15 residues. V shed 8 bases and J shed 0 bases, with 13 bases lying between them. Germline lookup yields CDR1 SGHTA and CDR2 FQGNSA. The CDR3 coding sequence is TGTGCCAGCGGCCTCGACAGCGCGAACACCGGGGAGCTGTTTTTT. It is translated as CASGLDSANTGELFF.

CDR3 protein: CSARRGQGGTQYF. The CDR3 DNA sequence: TGCAGCGCCCGCAGGGGACAGGGGGGGACCCAGTACTTC. V is TRBV29-1 and J is TRBJ2-4; 11 bases are shared with TRBD1. Gene TRBJ2-5 matches the end of the DNA better, so the J call may be wrong. The CDR3 has 13 residues. Germline assignment: CDR1 SQVTM and CDR2 ANQGSEA.

This clonotype was counted many times. The limits of the CDR3 on the DNA are not certain, so only TCRdb's listed CDR3 is given. This rearrangement joins TRBV21-1 to TRBJ2-3; the table assigns TRBD2, which was not confirmed against the DNA. TRBV21-1 is a pseudogene locus. The CDR3 is 22 residues long, ends included. CDR3: CASSKRSPVWASGSPSTDMQYF.

The chain uses TRBV6-6 and TRBJ1-6; 8 bases match TRBD1. V gave up 5 bases and J gave up 2 bases; unmatched junction bases: 8. This CDR3 contains 17 residues. Looked up from germline, CDR1 is MNHNY and CDR2 is SVGAGI (reference sequence). The CDR3 sequence: CASSMIQGGTYNSPLHF. In nucleotides, the CDR3 is TGTGCCAGCAGTATGATACAGGGGGGGACCTATAATTCACCCCTCCACTTT.

This clonotype was found a few times. This sequence may be a read error, since a much larger clone differs from it by one base. The chain is built from TRBV29-1 and TRBJ2-6; possible D gene TRBD1, 5 bases. The V gene's germline CDR1 is SQVTM and CDR2 ANQGSEA. The CDR3 consists of 14 residues. CDR3 amino acids: CSVARNSGANVRTF. The CDR3 DNA follows: TGCAGCGTTGCAAGGAACTCTGGGGCCAACGTCCGGACTTTC.

V and J are TRBV20-1 and TRBJ2-2, with a tentative D call TRBD1 (5 bases). The CDR3 is 16 amino acids. Germline V gene lookup returns CDR1 DFQATT and CDR2 SNEGSKA (reference sequence). The V end was cut by 3 bases, the J end by 2 bases, with 16 bases between. DNA of the CDR3: TGCAGTGCTAGGCAGCGTGGGGCTGCCAACACCGGGGAGCTGTTTTTT. Translating gives CSARQRGAANTGELFF.

In regard to this clonotype: A much larger clone differs from this one at a single base, so this may be a read error. V and J are TRBV7-2 and TRBJ2-4; D tentatively fits TRBD1 or TRBD2 (6 bases each). The germline V and J ends were trimmed by 5 bases and 9 bases, with 11 bases remaining between them. The CDR3 covers 12 residues. CDR1 is SGHTA, CDR2 FQGNSA, per germline. The CDR3 sequence is CASSHEGGIQYF. The CDR3 nucleotides read TGTGCCAGCAGCCACGAGGGGGGCATTCAGTACTTC.

This rearrangement joins TRBV2 to TRBJ2-7, with 7 bases fitting TRBD2. The CDR3 spans 13 residues. Trimming removed 8 bases from V and 2 bases from J; junction bases left unmatched: 6. Germline V gene data show CDR1 as SNHLY and CDR2 as FYNNEI. In nucleotides, the CDR3 is TGTGCCAGCGGGGCTAGCGGAGCCTACGAGCAGTACTTC. It codes for CASGASGAYEQYF. Drawing the rest from reference TRBV2 and TRBJ2-7, the complete variable domain is EPEVTQTPSHQVTQMGQEVILRCVPISNHLYFYWYRQILGQKVEFLVSFYNNEISEKSEIFDDQFSVERPDGSNFTLKIRSTKLEDSAMYFCASGASGAYEQYFGPGTRLTVT.

This clonotype turned up a few times. The genes are TRBV20-1 and TRBJ2-7, with 11 bases aligning to TRBD2. The CDR3 loop spans 16 amino acids. The germline CDR1 and CDR2 sequences are DFQATT and SNEGSKA (reference sequence). With 3 bases clipped from V and 2 bases from J, the junction kept 9 bases outside the gene matches. The DNA for the CDR3 is TGCAGTGCTAGCGTAGCGGGGGGGAAAATTACCTACGAGCAGTACTTC. The encoded protein is CSASVAGGKITYEQYF.

This clonotype was observed a handful of times. The chain joins TRBV6-2 or TRBV6-3 to TRBJ1-2; perhaps TRBD1 as D (5 bases). The CDR3 spans 13 residues. CDR1 MNHEY and CDR2 SVGEGT come from the germline V gene. The V end was cut by 8 bases, the J end by 3 bases, with 13 bases between. Here the CDR3 reads CASVGDGYYGYTF. CDR3 bases: TGTGCCAGCGTTGGGGACGGATACTATGGCTACACCTTC.

Many counts were recorded for this clonotype. The chain uses TRBV7-2 and TRBJ2-7; tentatively, D is TRBD2 (6 bases). Trimming left V 1 base short and J 7 bases short, with 8 bases between. This CDR3 contains 12 residues. From germline, CDR1 is SGHTA and CDR2 FQGNSA. The CDR3 reads CASSLVRGEQYF. For the CDR3, the DNA is TGTGCCAGCAGCTTAGTTCGGGGGGAGCAGTACTTC.

J is TRBJ2-7 and V is TRBV7-2; TRBD1 matches at 8 bases. Germline V gene data show CDR1 as SGHTA and CDR2 as FQGNSA. The CDR3 is made up of 14 amino acids. V was clipped by 5 bases and J by 6 bases; unmatched bases: 9. The CDR3 DNA reads as TGTGCCAGCAGCGTAGGGACAGGAAATTTCGAGCAGTACGTC. This translates into CASSVGTGNFEQYV.

As to this clonotype: A much larger clone differs by one base, so this may be a read error. V usage is TRBV6-2 or TRBV6-3 and J usage is TRBJ2-5; no clear D gene. The J call is in doubt because the DNA end fits TRBJ2-1 better. This CDR3 contains 13 residues. Germline CDR1 is MNHEY and CDR2 is SVGEGT. CDR3 sequence (DNA): TGTGCCAGCAGTTACCAAAATCAAGAGACCCAGTTCTTC. Protein product: CASSYQNQETQFF.

V and J are TRBV20-1 and TRBJ2-3; tentatively, D is TRBD1 or TRBD2 (5 bases each). Germline CDR1 reads DFQATT; CDR2 reads SNEGSKA (reference sequence). CDR3 size: 15 residues. Trimming shortened V by 6 bases and J by 0 bases, and 16 bases separated the two germline ends. The CDR3 region has the DNA TGCAGTGCCCGGATACCGGGACGGAGCACAGATACGCAGTATTTT. This gives the protein CSARIPGRSTDTQYF.

With respect to this clonotype: Relative to the germline gene, one junction end is altered; a read error may explain this. The chain couples TRBV3-1 to TRBJ2-6; D is possibly TRBD1 (5 bases). The CDR3 is 15 amino acids. Germline V lookup: CDR1 LGHDT, CDR2 YNNKEL (reference sequence). CDR3 sequence reads: CASSLTASGANVRTF. The CDR3 DNA is TGTGCCAGCAGCCTGACAGCCTCTGGGGCCAACGTCCGGACTTTC.

Only a few counts were recorded for this clonotype. The rearrangement links TRBV20-1 to TRBJ1-4, with a weak D call TRBD1 (6 bases). The CDR3 spans 14 residues. V shed 7 bases and J shed 2 bases, with 14 bases lying between them. Germline CDR1 DFQATT, CDR2 SNEGSKA (reference sequence). CDR3 in amino acids: CSVEIRGTNEKLFF. In DNA, the CDR3 is TGCAGTGTTGAAATCAGGGGTACTAATGAAAAACTGTTTTTT.

For this clonotype: Being one base from a much bigger clone, this may be a read error. V is TRBV14 and J is TRBJ1-2; D might be TRBD1 (6 bases). V was clipped by 4 bases and J by 4 bases, with 13 bases between them. Germline-derived CDR1 and CDR2 are SGHDN and FVKESK. The CDR3 consists of 14 residues. The CDR3 DNA sequence: TGTGCCAGCAGCCCAGGGGCAGGGACCTATGGCTACACCTTC. This sequence encodes CASSPGAGTYGYTF.

This clonotype was seen just once. This sequence may be a read error, since a much larger clone differs from it by one base. This chain joins TRBV5-6 and TRBJ1-2; D is unclear. The ends were cut back, 1 base at V and 6 bases at J, with 7 bases in the middle. The CDR3 consists of 12 residues. The germline CDR1 and CDR2 sequences are SGHDT and YYEEEE. The CDR3 is CASSLPRDGYTF. CDR3 coding DNA: TGTGCCAGCAGCTTGCCAAGGGATGGCTACACCTTC.

The gene calls are TRBV6-1 and TRBJ1-3; no reliable D call. The length of the CDR3 is 15 residues. CDR1 and CDR2 (germline): MNHNS, SASEGT. Trimming took off 0 bases at V and 0 bases at J, with 6 bases between the two ends. DNA for the CDR3: TGTGCCAGCAGTGAAGCTGCAGGCTCTGGAAACACCATATATTTT. Encoded protein: CASSEAAGSGNTIYF.